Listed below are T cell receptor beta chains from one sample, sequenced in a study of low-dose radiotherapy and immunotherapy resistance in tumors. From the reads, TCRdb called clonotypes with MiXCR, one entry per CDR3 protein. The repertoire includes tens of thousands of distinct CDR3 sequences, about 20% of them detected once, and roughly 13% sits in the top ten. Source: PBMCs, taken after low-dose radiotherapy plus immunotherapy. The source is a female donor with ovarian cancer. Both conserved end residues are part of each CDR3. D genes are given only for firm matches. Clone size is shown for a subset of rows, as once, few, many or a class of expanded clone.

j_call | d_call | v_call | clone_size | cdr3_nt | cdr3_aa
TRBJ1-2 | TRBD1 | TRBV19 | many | TGTGCCAGTAGTATAGCAGGGGGCGATGGCTACACCTTC | CASSIAGGDGYTF
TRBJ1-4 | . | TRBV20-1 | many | TGCAGTGCTAGAAAAGACAACCCCGAGGGGAAACTGTTTTTT | CSARKDNPEGKLFF
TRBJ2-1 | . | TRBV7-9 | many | TGTGCCAGCAGCTTAGGAACCACTGGGCTTTACAATGAGCAGTTCTTC | CASSLGTTGLYNEQFF
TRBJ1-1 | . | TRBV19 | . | TGTGCCAGTAGTATAGTAAAGGGGAAGAACACTGAAGCTTTCTTT | CASSIVKGKNTEAFF
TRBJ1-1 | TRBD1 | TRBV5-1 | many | TGCGCCAGCAGCTTGCAGGGGGCAGGAACTGAAGCTTTCTTT | CASSLQGAGTEAFF
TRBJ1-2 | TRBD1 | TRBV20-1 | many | TGCAGTGCTACCACAGGGGGCTTTGGCTATGGCTACACCTTC | CSATTGGFGYGYTF
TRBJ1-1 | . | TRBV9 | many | TGTGCCAGCAGCGTTGGGACACTGAACACTGAAGCTTTCTTT | CASSVGTLNTEAFF
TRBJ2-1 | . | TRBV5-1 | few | TGCGCCAGCAGCCCGTCGGGGGCTAGCTCCTACAATGAGCAGTTCTTC | CASSPSGASSYNEQFF
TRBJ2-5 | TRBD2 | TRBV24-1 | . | TGTGCCACCAGTGATTTATTAGCGGGGGAAGAGACCCAGTACTTC | CATSDLLAGEETQYF
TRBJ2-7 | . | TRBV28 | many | TGTGCCAGCAGAGGGGCCTCCTACGAGCAGTACTTC | CASRGASYEQYF
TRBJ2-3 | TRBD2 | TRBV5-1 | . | TGCGCCAGCGGCACGGGGGGGCCGCGCACAGATACGCAGTATTTT | CASGTGGPRTDTQYF
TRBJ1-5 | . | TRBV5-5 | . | TGTGCCAGCAGCACCAAATCGGGGACTAATCAGCCCCAGCATTTT | CASSTKSGTNQPQHF
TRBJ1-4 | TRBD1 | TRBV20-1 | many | TGCAGTGCTGACAGGGGCCGGGAAAAACTGTTTTTT | CSADRGREKLFF
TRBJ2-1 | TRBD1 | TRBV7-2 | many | TGTGCCAGCCGACAGGGCTACAATGAGCAGTTCTTC | CASRQGYNEQFF
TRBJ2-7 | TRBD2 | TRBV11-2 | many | TGTGCCAGCAGCCGAACTAGCGGGAGGCCCTCCTACCCCTACGAGCAGTACTTC | CASSRTSGRPSYPYEQYF
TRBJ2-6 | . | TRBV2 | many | TGTGCCAGCGGGAAGGTAACCTCCGGGGCCAACGTCCTGACTTTC | CASGKVTSGANVLTF
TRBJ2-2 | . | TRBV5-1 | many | TGCGCCAGCAGCACGGCTTATTCCGGGGAGCTGTTTTTT | CASSTAYSGELFF
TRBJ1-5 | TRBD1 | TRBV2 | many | TGTGCCAGCAGTGGGGACAGGAACCGAGATCAGCCCCAGCATTTT | CASSGDRNRDQPQHF
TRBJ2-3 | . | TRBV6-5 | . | TGTGCCAGCAGTCGGGAGACGGCAGATACGCAGTATTTT | CASSRETADTQYF
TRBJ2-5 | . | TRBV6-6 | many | TGTGCCAGCAGGACCGCCTGGGCTAGCTCCGAGGAGACCCAGTACTTC | CASRTAWASSEETQYF
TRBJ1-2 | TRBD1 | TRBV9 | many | TGTGCCAGCAGCGTAGGCCAGGGGGGAAACTATGGCTACACCTTC | CASSVGQGGNYGYTF
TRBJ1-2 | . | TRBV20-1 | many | TGCAGTGCTAGTCAGACAACCCCGGGACGCCAGGGTGGCTACACCTTC | CSASQTTPGRQGGYTF
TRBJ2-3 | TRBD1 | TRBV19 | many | TGTGCCAGTACCAGTCCAGGGGGTCCGGCAGATACGCAGTATTTT | CASTSPGGPADTQYF
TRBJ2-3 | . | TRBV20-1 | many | TGCAGTGCTAGCCCCGGGAGCGCAGGGGGATTCACAGATACGCAGTATTTT | CSASPGSAGGFTDTQYF
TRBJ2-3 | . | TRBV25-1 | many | TGTGCCAGCAGTGAAGGACGGAGCACAGATACGCAGTATTTT | CASSEGRSTDTQYF
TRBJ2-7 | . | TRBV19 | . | TGTGCCAGTAGTCAGGGGGGGATCCCCTACGAGCAGTACTTC | CASSQGGIPYEQYF
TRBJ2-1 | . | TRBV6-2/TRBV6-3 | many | TGTGCCAGCAGTGCCGAGTTGGGTTACAATGAGCAGTTCTTC | CASSAELGYNEQFF
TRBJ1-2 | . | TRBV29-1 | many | TGCAGCGTTGACCCATCTGCTAACTATGGCTACACCTTC | CSVDPSANYGYTF
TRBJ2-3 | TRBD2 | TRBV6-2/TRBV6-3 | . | TGTGCCAGCGGGGGTAGCGGGAACATAGATACGCAGTATTTT | CASGGSGNIDTQYF
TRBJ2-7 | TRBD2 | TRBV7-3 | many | TGTGCCAGCAGCTCGAGCGGGACTAGCGAGCAGTACTTC | CASSSSGTSEQYF
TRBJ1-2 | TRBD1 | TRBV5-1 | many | TGTGCCAGCAGCGCTGACAGGGGCTACTATGGCTACACCTTC | CASSADRGYYGYTF
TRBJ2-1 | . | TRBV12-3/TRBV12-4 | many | TGTGCCAGCAGTTCCTTAGCGAACTCCTACAATGAGCAGTTCTTC | CASSSLANSYNEQFF
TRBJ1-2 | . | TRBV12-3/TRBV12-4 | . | TGTGCCAGCAGTTTCGACGAGAACTATGGCTACACCTTC | CASSFDENYGYTF
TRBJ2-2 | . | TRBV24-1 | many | TGTGCCACCAGTGGACGTGGAGGGTTTGCCGGGGAGCTGTTTTTT | CATSGRGGFAGELFF
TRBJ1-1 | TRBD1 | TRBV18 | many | TGTGCCAGCTCTTCCGGGACAGGGGGCAGGAACACTGAAGCTTTCTTT | CASSSGTGGRNTEAFF
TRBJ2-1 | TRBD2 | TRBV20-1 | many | TGCAGTGCGCAAACTAGCGGGAGGGCCCTGGGAGAGCAGTTCTTC | CSAQTSGRALGEQFF
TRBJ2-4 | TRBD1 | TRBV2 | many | TGTGCCAGCTGGGGACAGGGGACCCAAGCCAAAAACATTCAGTACTTC | CASWGQGTQAKNIQYF
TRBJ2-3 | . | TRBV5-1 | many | TGCGCCAGCAGCCCCCTTGCTAGCTTGGCAACAGATACGCAGTATTTT | CASSPLASLATDTQYF
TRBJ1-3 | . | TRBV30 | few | TGTGCCTGGAACAAGGGTGGCTCTGGAAACACCATATATTTT | CAWNKGGSGNTIYF
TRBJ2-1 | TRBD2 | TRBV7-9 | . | TGTGCCAGCAGCGCGGTGGTAGCGGGGAATGAGCAGTTCTTC | CASSAVVAGNEQFF
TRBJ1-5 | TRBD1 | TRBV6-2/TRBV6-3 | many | TGTGCCAGCAGTTATCCCGGGACAGTCAATCAGCCCCAGCATTTT | CASSYPGTVNQPQHF
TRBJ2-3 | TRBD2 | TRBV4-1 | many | TGCGCCAGCAGAGGGTTAGCGGGAGGGCCGACGGATACGCAGTATTTT | CASRGLAGGPTDTQYF
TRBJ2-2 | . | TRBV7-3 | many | TGTGCCAGCAGCTTAAATGGCAGGGGAGGCACCGGGGAGCTGTTTTTT | CASSLNGRGGTGELFF
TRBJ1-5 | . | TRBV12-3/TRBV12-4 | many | TGTGCCAGCAGTTTTCGGGCAGCCCTCAATCAGCCCCAGCATTTT | CASSFRAALNQPQHF
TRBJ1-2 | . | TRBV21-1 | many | TGTGCCAGCAGCAGAGGAGAAGATACTAACTATGGCTACACCTTC | CASSRGEDTNYGYTF
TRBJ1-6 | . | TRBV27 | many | TGTGCCAGCAGACCGACAGGATTATCCTATAATTCACCCCTCCACTTT | CASRPTGLSYNSPLHF
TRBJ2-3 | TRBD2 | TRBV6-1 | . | TGTGCCAGCAGTGGCCTACAGATGGGACTAGCCACCTCCACAGATACGCAGTATTTT | CASSGLQMGLATSTDTQYF
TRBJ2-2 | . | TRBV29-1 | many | TGCAGCGTTGAAACGGAGTGGAAGAACACCGGGGAGCTGTTTTTT | CSVETEWKNTGELFF
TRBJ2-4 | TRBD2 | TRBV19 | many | TGTGCCAGTAGCGGGACTAGCGGGAGGATGAACATTCAGTACTTC | CASSGTSGRMNIQYF